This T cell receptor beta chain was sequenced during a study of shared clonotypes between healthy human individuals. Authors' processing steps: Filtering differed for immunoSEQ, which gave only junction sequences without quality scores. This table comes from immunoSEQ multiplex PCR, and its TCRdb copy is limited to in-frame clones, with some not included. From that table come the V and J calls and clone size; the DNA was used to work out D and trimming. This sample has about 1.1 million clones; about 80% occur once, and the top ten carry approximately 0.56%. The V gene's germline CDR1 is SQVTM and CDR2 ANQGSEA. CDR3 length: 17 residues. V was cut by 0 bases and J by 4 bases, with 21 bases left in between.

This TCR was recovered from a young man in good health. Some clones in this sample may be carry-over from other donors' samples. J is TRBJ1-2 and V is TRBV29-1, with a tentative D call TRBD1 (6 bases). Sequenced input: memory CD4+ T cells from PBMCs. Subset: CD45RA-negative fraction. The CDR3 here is CSVEDRGAGGYSYGYTF. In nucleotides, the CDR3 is TGCAGCGTTGAAGATAGGGGGGCAGGAGGATATAGCTATGGCTACACCTTC.